The clone carrying this T cell receptor (beta chain) was detected many times. Its antigen remains unknown. Each donor gave roughly 9.2 milliliters of peripheral blood. Total RNA extraction produced at least 6 micrograms (per sample) for the study. With a J-beta primer mix and a sample-barcoded 5' primer, a second PCR ran roughly 7 to 11 cycles. At least 2.5 million CDR3-containing paired-end reads were obtained per sample. Via MiXCR, TCRdb re-called the 5' RACE reads, giving one row per CDR3 protein. The sample contains approximately 800,000 distinct CDR3 sequences, 50% to 65% of which appear only once. The source of the sample is a study of blood T cells in healthy people across ages. Regarding the study as a whole: A roughly linear fall in TCR beta diversity per million T cells was seen with increasing age.

Sequencing was done on a sample of blood. The sequence came from a man older than 75 in good health.

CDR3 in amino acids: CSARGDSGGSYNEQFF. CDR3 in DNA: TGCAGTGCTAGAGGGGATAGCGGGGGCTCCTACAATGAGCAGTTCTTC. The chain combines TRBV20-1 with TRBJ2-1; 9 nucleotides match TRBD2. CDR1 is DFQATT and CDR2 is SNEGSKA in the germline V gene (reference sequence). The CDR3 totals 16 residues. The junction had 4 bases not matched to a gene; V was cut back by 1 base and J by 0 bases.